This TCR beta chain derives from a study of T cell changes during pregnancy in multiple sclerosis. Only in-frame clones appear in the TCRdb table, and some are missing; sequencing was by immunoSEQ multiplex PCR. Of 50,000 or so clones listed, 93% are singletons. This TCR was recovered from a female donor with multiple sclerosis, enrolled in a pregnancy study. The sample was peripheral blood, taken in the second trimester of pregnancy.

The CDR3 is CASSPAGGWETQYF. The CDR3 coding sequence is TGTGCCAGCAGCCCCGCAGGGGGGTGGGAGACCCAGTACTTC. J is TRBJ2-5 and V is TRBV7-2; a weak D match, TRBD1 (7 bases). Trimming took off 5 bases at V and 5 bases at J, with 15 bases between the two ends. This CDR3 region has 14 residues. Per the germline V gene, CDR1 is SGHTA and CDR2 is FQGNSA.